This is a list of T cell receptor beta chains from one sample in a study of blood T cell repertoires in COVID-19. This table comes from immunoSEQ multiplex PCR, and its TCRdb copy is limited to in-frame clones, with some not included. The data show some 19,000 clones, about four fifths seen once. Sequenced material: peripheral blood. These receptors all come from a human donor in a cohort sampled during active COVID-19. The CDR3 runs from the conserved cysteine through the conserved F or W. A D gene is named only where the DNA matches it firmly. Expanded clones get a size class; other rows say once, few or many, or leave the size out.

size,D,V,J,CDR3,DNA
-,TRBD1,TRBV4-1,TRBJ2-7,CASSQENSGGYEQYF,TGCGCCAGCAGCCAAGAAAATTCAGGGGGCTACGAGCAGTACTTC
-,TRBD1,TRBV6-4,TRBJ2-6,CASSTGASGANVLTF,TGTGCCAGCAGCACAGGGGCTAGCGGGGCCAACGTCCTGACTTTC
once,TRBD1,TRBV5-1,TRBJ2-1,CASSLTGQGNYNEQFF,TGCGCCAGCAGCTTGACGGGACAGGGGAACTACAATGAGCAGTTCTTC
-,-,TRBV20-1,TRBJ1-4,CSAQGEKLFF,TGCAGTGCCCAGGGCGAAAAACTGTTTTTT
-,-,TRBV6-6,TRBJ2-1,CASSFGEHNEQFF,TGTGCCAGCAGTTTCGGAGAGCACAATGAGCAGTTCTTC
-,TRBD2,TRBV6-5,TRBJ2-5,CASSPTSGGPETQYF,TGTGCCAGCAGTCCGACTAGCGGGGGTCCAGAGACCCAGTACTTC
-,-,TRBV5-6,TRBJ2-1,CASSGTGEQFF,TGTGCCAGCAGCGGAACAGGTGAGCAGTTCTTC
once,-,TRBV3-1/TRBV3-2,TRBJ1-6,CASSHSRGGSPLHF,TGTGCCAGCAGCCACTCCAGGGGCGGCTCACCCCTCCACTTT
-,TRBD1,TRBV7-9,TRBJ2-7,CASSSTGTVSYEQYF,TGTGCCAGCAGCTCGACCGGGACAGTCTCCTACGAGCAGTACTTC
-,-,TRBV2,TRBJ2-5,CASSEEVAGAEETQYF,TGTGCCAGCAGTGAAGAGGTGGCAGGGGCTGAGGAGACCCAGTACTTC
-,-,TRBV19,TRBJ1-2,CASSIPGTYGYTF,TGTGCCAGTAGTATCCCAGGAACCTATGGCTACACCTTC
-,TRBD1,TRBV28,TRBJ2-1,CASSPPGQDRAYEQFF,TGTGCCAGCAGTCCCCCCGGACAGGACCGGGCATATGAGCAGTTCTTC
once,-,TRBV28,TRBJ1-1,CASSLEGLMNTEAFF,TGTGCCAGCAGTTTAGAGGGACTAATGAACACTGAAGCTTTCTTT
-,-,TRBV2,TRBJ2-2,CASRADRGRRTGELFF,TGTGCCAGCAGAGCGGATAGAGGGAGACGTACCGGGGAGCTGTTTTTT
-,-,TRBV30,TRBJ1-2,CAWSAAMIRSNYGYTF,TGTGCCTGGAGTGCCGCCATGATACGGTCTAACTATGGCTACACCTTC
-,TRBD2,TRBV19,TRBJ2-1,CASSAPRKLAGGQVEQFF,TGTGCCAGTAGTGCCCCACGCAAATTAGCGGGAGGGCAGGTTGAGCAGTTCTTC